A selection of T cell receptor beta chains follows, all from one sample in a study of Ad26.COV2.S vaccination and SARS-CoV-2 variants. TCRdb's table, derived via immunoSEQ multiplex PCR, lists solely in-frame clones and lacks some. The table records approximately 140,000 clones, 80% to 90% of them present only once. The starting material was peripheral blood, obtained after recovery from COVID-19. These receptors were collected from a human donor who had recovered from COVID-19. Both conserved end residues are part of each CDR3. D genes are given only for firm matches. Not every row has a clone size; where given, it reads once, few, many or a size class.

d_call cdr3_length j_call v_call clone_size cdr3_nt cdr3_aa
TRBD1 14 TRBJ2-2 TRBV2 - TGTGCCAGCAGTGAACAGGGGGCGACCGGGGAGCTGTTTTTT CASSEQGATGELFF
TRBD2 16 TRBJ2-1 TRBV3-1/TRBV3-2 - TGTGCCAGCAGCCCCAATCAGCTTGCGGGGGATAATGAGCAGTTCTTC CASSPNQLAGDNEQFF
TRBD1 16 TRBJ2-3 TRBV7-6 - TGTGCCAGCAGCTGGGACAGGGGGCAGTTCATAGATACGCAGTATTTT CASSWDRGQFIDTQYF
TRBD2 20 TRBJ2-1 TRBV27 - TGTGCCAGCAGTTTTTTTGCGGGACTAGCGGGGGGTTCCTCCTACAATGAGCAGTTCTTC CASSFFAGLAGGSSYNEQFF
- 13 TRBJ1-6 TRBV30 - TGTGCCTGGACCAACGATAGGGATTCACCCCTCCACTTT CAWTNDRDSPLHF
- 11 TRBJ2-7 TRBV6-5 - TGTGCCAGCACAATAGGCTACGAGCAGTACTTC CASTIGYEQYF
- 12 TRBJ2-7 TRBV5-1 - TGCGCCAGCAGCTTGGAGCCCTACGAGCAGTACTTC CASSLEPYEQYF
- 13 TRBJ2-3 TRBV18 - TGTGCCAGCTCACCGGTACGCACAGATACGCAGTATTTT CASSPVRTDTQYF
- 13 TRBJ1-1 TRBV12-3/TRBV12-4 - TGTGCCAGCAGTTATGACAGGAACACTGAAGCTTTCTTT CASSYDRNTEAFF
- 16 TRBJ1-3 TRBV4-3 - TGCGCCAGCAGCCAAGATTCGAGGGGATCTGGAAACACCATATATTTT CASSQDSRGSGNTIYF
TRBD1 16 TRBJ1-2 TRBV7-9 - TGTGCCAGCAGCGCCCCCCCCACAGGGGGCGGCCATGGCTACACCTTC CASSAPPTGGGHGYTF
TRBD2 15 TRBJ2-1 TRBV3-1/TRBV3-2 - TGTGCCAGCTCCGGGGGGAGCCTCTCCTACAATGAGCAGTTCTTC CASSGGSLSYNEQFF
- 15 TRBJ1-1 TRBV19 - TGTGCCAGTAGCCCCCCGGGACGGTTGAACACTGAAGCTTTCTTT CASSPPGRLNTEAFF
- 15 TRBJ1-2 TRBV27 once TGTGCCAGCAGTTTATCGGCAACCCTGGGCTATGGCTACACCTTC CASSLSATLGYGYTF
- 14 TRBJ2-2 TRBV6-4 once TGTGCCAGCATTAAGGGACACAACACCGGGGAGCTGTTTTTT CASIKGHNTGELFF
- 14 TRBJ1-1 TRBV6-5 - TGTGCCAGCAGGATCACACAAATGAACACTGAAGCTTTCTTT CASRITQMNTEAFF
TRBD2 15 TRBJ2-1 TRBV7-8 - TGTGCCAGCAGCTTCTTAGCGGGGCTAAACAATGAGCAGTTCTTC CASSFLAGLNNEQFF
- 17 TRBJ1-4 TRBV19 once TGTGCCAGTAGCTCTGCAGGGCGGGGGAAAGATAATGAAAAACTGTTTTTT CASSSAGRGKDNEKLFF
TRBD1 18 TRBJ1-6 TRBV7-9 once TGTGCCAGCAGCTCAGGGACAGACAAAAGCTCCTATAATTCACCCCTCCACTTT CASSSGTDKSSYNSPLHF
- 16 TRBJ2-3 TRBV21-1 - TGTGCCAGCAGCAAATGGGCGGGGGGTCTTGCAGATACGCAGTATTTT CASSKWAGGLADTQYF
TRBD1 14 TRBJ2-7 TRBV5-1 - TGCGCCAGCACCCGGGGACAGGGTGTCAACGAGCAGTACTTC CASTRGQGVNEQYF
- 18 TRBJ2-4 TRBV28 - TGTGCCAGCAGCTCCGGGGTAGACTCGATCGCCGCCAAAAACATTCAGTACTTC CASSSGVDSIAAKNIQYF
- 14 TRBJ2-5 TRBV28 - TGTGCCAGCAGACCGGGACAACTAGAAGAGACCCAGTACTTC CASRPGQLEETQYF
- 10 TRBJ1-1 TRBV2 - TGTGCCAGCCGAAGGACGGAAGCTTTCTTT CASRRTEAFF
TRBD1 17 TRBJ2-1 TRBV28 - TGTGCCAGCAGTTTTCTAACCGGGACAGGGGTGTGGAATGAGCAGTTCTTC CASSFLTGTGVWNEQFF
- 12 TRBJ2-7 TRBV24-1 - TGTGCCACCAGTGGGGGCAGCTACGAGCAGTACTTC CATSGGSYEQYF
- 17 TRBJ1-6 TRBV4-3 few TGCGCCAGCAGCCAAGATATCAGCGACCCGGGCCAAGTCACCCTCCACTTT CASSQDISDPGQVTLHF
TRBD2 17 TRBJ2-1 TRBV6-1 - TGTGCCAGCAGTGAAGCTGGCGGGGGGGCCACCTACAATGAGCAGTTCTTC CASSEAGGGATYNEQFF
TRBD2 16 TRBJ2-7 TRBV2 - TGTGCCAGCAGTCAACCCCGAGGCGGGGGGGGATACGAGCAGTACTTC CASSQPRGGGGYEQYF
TRBD1 15 TRBJ2-7 TRBV28 once TGTGCCAGCAGCTCATCCGGGACAGGGAAGTACGAGCAGTACTTC CASSSSGTGKYEQYF
- 14 TRBJ1-3 TRBV5-5 - TGTGCCAGCAGCTCTACAGGGTCTGGAAACACCATATATTTT CASSSTGSGNTIYF
- 16 TRBJ2-4 TRBV7-8 - TGTGCCAGCAGCCCCGAGAGGGGACTAGCCAAAAACATTCAGTACTTC CASSPERGLAKNIQYF
TRBD1 15 TRBJ2-7 TRBV5-6 - TGTGCCAGCAGCGTAGTAGACAGGGGAGGCTACGAGCAGTACTTC CASSVVDRGGYEQYF
TRBD1 14 TRBJ1-5 TRBV27 - TGTGCCAGCAGCAGACAGGGTTTCAATCAGCCCCAGCATTTT CASSRQGFNQPQHF
TRBD2 15 TRBJ2-3 TRBV2 - TGTGCCAGCAGTGTGGGAGTAGCGGGGTTGGATACGCAGTATTTT CASSVGVAGLDTQYF
TRBD1 13 TRBJ2-5 TRBV7-9 - TGTGCCAGCAGCCGAGGGGGCAAGGAGACCCAGTACTTC CASSRGGKETQYF
TRBD1 14 TRBJ1-2 TRBV29-1 - TGCAGCGTGGCCGGACAGGGGGTTAACTATGGCTACACCTTC CSVAGQGVNYGYTF
TRBD2 15 TRBJ2-5 TRBV11-2 - TGTGCCAGCAGCTTCCAGTGGGGGGAGGGGGAGACCCAGTACTTC CASSFQWGEGETQYF
- 12 TRBJ1-1 TRBV19 - TGTGCCAGTAGTCCCTGGGACGGTAGGGCTTTCTTT CASSPWDGRAFF
- 12 TRBJ2-1 TRBV7-9 - TGTGCCAGCAGCTTAGAAGGGGGTCTGCAGTTCTTC CASSLEGGLQFF
- 16 TRBJ2-3 TRBV14 - TGTGCCAGCAGCCAAGATGGCGGGGCCGGCACAGATACGCAGTATTTT CASSQDGGAGTDTQYF
- 14 TRBJ1-6 TRBV9 - TGTGCCAGCAGCGTGGAGGGGGTCAATTCACCCCTCCACTTT CASSVEGVNSPLHF
- 12 TRBJ2-1 TRBV19 - TGTGCCAGTAGTATAGGCGGGCTTGAGCAGTTCTTC CASSIGGLEQFF
TRBD1 15 TRBJ1-4 TRBV6-2/TRBV6-3 - TGTGCCAGCAGTTACGGGACAGGTGAATTTGAAAAACTGTTTTTT CASSYGTGEFEKLFF
- 14 TRBJ2-5 TRBV7-8 - TGTGCCAGCAGCCCGAGGGGCATTGGGGAGACCCAGTACTTC CASSPRGIGETQYF
- 13 TRBJ2-7 TRBV5-1 - TGCGCCAGCAGCTTGGACAGTACCTACGAGCAGTACTTC CASSLDSTYEQYF
TRBD1 15 TRBJ2-5 TRBV28 - TGTGCCAGCAGCCTCAGGGGGCGCGGTTCAGAGACCCAGTACTTC CASSLRGRGSETQYF
- 14 TRBJ1-4 TRBV6-5 - TGTGCCAGCAGTTACGGGACAACTAATGAAAAACTGTTTTTT CASSYGTTNEKLFF
- 13 TRBJ1-2 TRBV28 - TGTGCCAGCAGTTTCGGGGATAGGGGGGGCTACACCTTC CASSFGDRGGYTF
- 14 TRBJ1-1 TRBV5-1 few TGCGCCAGCAGCTTGACGGTCGCCTTCCAAGGAGCTTTCTTT CASSLTVAFQGAFF